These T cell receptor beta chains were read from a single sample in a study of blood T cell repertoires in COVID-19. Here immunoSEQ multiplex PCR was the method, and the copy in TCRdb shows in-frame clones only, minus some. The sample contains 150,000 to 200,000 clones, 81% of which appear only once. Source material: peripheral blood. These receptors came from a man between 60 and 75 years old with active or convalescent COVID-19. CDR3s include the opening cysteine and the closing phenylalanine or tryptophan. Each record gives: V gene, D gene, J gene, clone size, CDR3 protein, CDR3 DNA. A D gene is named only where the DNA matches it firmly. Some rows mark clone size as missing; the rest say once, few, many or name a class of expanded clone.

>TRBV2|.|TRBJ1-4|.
CASSEAGLYNEKLFF
TGTGCCAGCAGTGAAGCTGGGCTGTATAATGAAAAACTGTTTTTT
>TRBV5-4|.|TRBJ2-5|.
CASSLQGQRETQYF
TGTGCCAGCAGCCTACAGGGCCAAAGGGAGACCCAGTACTTC
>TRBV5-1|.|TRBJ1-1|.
CASRVTGVNTEAFF
TGCGCCAGCAGGGTGACAGGAGTGAACACTGAAGCTTTCTTT
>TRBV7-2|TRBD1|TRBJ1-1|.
CASSTATGGVTEAFF
TGTGCCAGCAGCACCGCGACAGGGGGGGTGACTGAAGCTTTCTTT
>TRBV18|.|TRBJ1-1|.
CASSPQELNTEAFF
TGTGCCAGCTCACCACAGGAGTTGAACACTGAAGCTTTCTTT
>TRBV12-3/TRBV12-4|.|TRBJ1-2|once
CASSQTVNYGYTF
TGTGCCAGCAGTCAGACAGTTAACTATGGCTACACCTTC
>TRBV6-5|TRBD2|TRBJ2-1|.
CASSWGTSGDYEQFF
TGTGCCAGCAGTTGGGGGACTAGCGGGGACTATGAGCAGTTCTTC
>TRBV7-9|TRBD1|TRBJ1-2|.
CASSSGTGDPYGYTF
TGTGCCAGCAGCTCCGGGACAGGGGACCCCTATGGCTACACCTTC
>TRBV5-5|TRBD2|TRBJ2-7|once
CASSRGGLLKGEQYF
TGTGCCAGCAGCCGGGGGGGACTCCTCAAGGGCGAGCAGTACTTC
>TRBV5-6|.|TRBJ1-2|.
CASSPTGRGYTF
TGTGCCAGCAGCCCTACAGGTCGTGGCTACACCTTC
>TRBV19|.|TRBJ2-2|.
CASSIGWQGNTGELFF
TGTGCCAGTAGTATTGGGTGGCAGGGAAACACCGGGGAGCTGTTTTTT
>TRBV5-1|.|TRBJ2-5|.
CASSLGDKETQYF
TGCGCCAGCAGCTTGGGCGACAAAGAGACCCAGTACTTC
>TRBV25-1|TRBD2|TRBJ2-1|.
CASSDSGRQYNEQFF
TGTGCCAGCAGCGATAGCGGGAGGCAATACAATGAGCAGTTCTTC
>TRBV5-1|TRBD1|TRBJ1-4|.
CASSSRGRYEKLFF
TGCGCCAGCAGCTCCAGGGGGCGCTATGAAAAACTGTTTTTT
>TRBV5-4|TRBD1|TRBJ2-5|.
CASSRDRGETQYF
TGTGCCAGCAGCCGGGACAGGGGAGAGACCCAGTACTTC
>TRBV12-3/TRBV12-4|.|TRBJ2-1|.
CASSPGNEQFF
TGTGCCAGCAGTCCAGGCAATGAGCAGTTCTTC
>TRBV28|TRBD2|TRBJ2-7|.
CASRATSGGAGEQYF
TGTGCCAGCAGAGCAACTAGCGGGGGGGCCGGGGAGCAGTACTTC
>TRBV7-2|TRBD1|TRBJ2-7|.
CASSIGQGTYEQYF
TGTGCCAGCAGCATTGGACAGGGGACCTACGAGCAGTACTTC
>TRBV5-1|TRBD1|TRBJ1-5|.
CASSLLGGTDSNQPQHF
TGCGCCAGCAGCTTGTTAGGGGGGACAGATAGCAATCAGCCCCAGCATTTT
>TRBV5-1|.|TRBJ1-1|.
CASSGPEYTEAFF
TGCGCCAGCAGCGGTCCGGAGTACACTGAAGCTTTCTTT
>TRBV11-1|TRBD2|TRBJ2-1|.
CASSYGAGVMDEQFF
TGTGCCAGCAGCTATGGAGCGGGAGTAATGGATGAGCAGTTCTTC
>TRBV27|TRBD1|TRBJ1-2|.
CASRLERTGGSGYTF
TGTGCCAGCAGGCTAGAAAGAACAGGGGGCTCTGGCTACACCTTC
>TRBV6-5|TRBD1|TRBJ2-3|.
CASGQVTDTQYF
TGTGCCAGCGGACAGGTCACAGATACGCAGTATTTT
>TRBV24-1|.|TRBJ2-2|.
CATSDPRLEVAGELFF
TGTGCCACCAGTGATCCCCGACTGGAGGTGGCCGGGGAGCTGTTTTTT
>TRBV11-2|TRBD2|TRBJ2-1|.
CASTRGAGGTSSYNEQFF
TGTGCCAGCACCAGGGGAGCGGGAGGGACGAGCTCCTACAATGAGCAGTTCTTC
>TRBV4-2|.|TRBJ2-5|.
CASSQPGQSVVETQYF
TGTGCCAGCAGCCAACCGGGACAATCTGTGGTAGAGACCCAGTACTTC
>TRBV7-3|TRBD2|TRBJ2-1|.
CASSFGTSGGSEQFF
TGTGCCAGCAGCTTCGGGACTAGCGGGGGGAGTGAGCAGTTCTTC
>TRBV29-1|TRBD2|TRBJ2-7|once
CSVDPGGGYEQYF
TGCAGCGTTGATCCGGGCGGGGGTTACGAGCAGTACTTC
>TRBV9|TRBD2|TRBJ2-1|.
CASSGVAGGFSEQFF
TGTGCCAGCAGCGGAGTAGCGGGGGGGTTTAGTGAGCAGTTCTTC
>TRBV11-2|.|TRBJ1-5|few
CASSSAPGGGQPQHF
TGTGCCAGCAGCAGTGCGCCGGGGGGTGGTCAGCCCCAGCATTTT
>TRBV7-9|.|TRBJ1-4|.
CASSFRRGSEKLFF
TGTGCCAGCAGCTTTCGGAGGGGAAGTGAAAAACTGTTTTTT